Presented here are 18 T cell receptor beta chains from one specimen sequenced in a study of molecular identifiers for immune sequencing clone quantification. TCRdb re-analysed the PCR reads in MiXCR, keeping a single row per CDR3 protein. The sample consists of 550,000 to 750,000 distinct CDR3 sequences, just under 20% of them appearing once. The sample taken for sequencing was naive CD8+ T cells from blood, with Jurkat cell RNA spiked in. The subset here: FACS-sorted CD8+CD4-CCR7+CD45RA+ naive T cells. The receptor set was obtained from a human donor in good health. Some libraries in this study had Jurkat cell RNA spiked in.

This clonotype was counted only a few times. This chain uses TRBV14 with TRBJ2-7; D possibly matches TRBD1 or TRBD2 (5 bases each). CDR1 and CDR2 (germline): SGHDN, FVKESK. CDR3 length equals 15 residues. V gave up 3 bases and J gave up 5 bases, with 17 bases separating them. CDR3 sequence: CASSQEVGARNEQYF. The CDR3 DNA reads TGTGCCAGCAGCCAGGAGGTAGGGGCGCGCAACGAGCAGTACTTC. Using reference TRBV14 and TRBJ2-7 for the parts outside the CDR3, the full variable domain is EAGVTQFPSHSVIEKGQTVTLRCDPISGHDNLYWYRRVMGKEIKFLLHFVKESKQDESGMPNNRFLAERTGGTYSTLKVQPAELEDSGVYFCASSQEVGARNEQYFGPGTRLTVT.

The genes are TRBV5-1 and TRBJ2-2; weak D call: TRBD2 (7 bases). Germline values: CDR1 SGHRS, CDR2 YFSETQ. Trimming stripped 0 bases from V and 2 bases from J, with 14 bases between. This CDR3 has 17 amino acids. The CDR3 loop reads CASSLEAGATNTGELFF. CDR3 nucleotide sequence: TGCGCCAGCAGCTTGGAGGCGGGGGCGACCAACACCGGGGAGCTGTTTTTT.

Many counts were recorded for this clonotype. The V and J genes are TRBV20-1 and TRBJ2-3; 7 nucleotides match TRBD2. CDR3 length: 15 residues. The germline CDR1 and CDR2 sequences are DFQATT and SNEGSKA (reference sequence). The V segment lost 3 bases and the J segment 0 bases; nucleotides outside the gene matches: 6. The CDR3 nucleotides read TGCAGTGCTAGCGCCCAGCGGGAAAGCACAGATACGCAGTATTTT. It encodes CSASAQRESTDTQYF.

The chain recombines TRBV11-3 with TRBJ2-7; a weak D match, TRBD1 (5 bases). The germline V gene has CDR1 SGHNT and CDR2 YENEEA. V was shortened by 5 bases and J by 5 bases, with 13 bases between the two germline ends. The CDR3 extends over 13 amino acids. The CDR3 reads CASSPPQGNEQYF. CDR3 sequence (DNA): TGTGCCAGCAGCCCTCCCCAGGGCAACGAGCAGTACTTC.

The chain links TRBV7-9 to TRBJ2-7; 7 bases are shared with TRBD1. The V and J ends lost 4 bases and 2 bases, in that order; junction bases with no gene match: 8. The length of the CDR3 is 15 residues. From germline, CDR1 is SEHNR and CDR2 FQNEAQ (reference sequence). The CDR3 sequence is CASSSVRQGTYEQYF. As DNA, the CDR3 is TGTGCCAGCAGCTCCGTTAGACAGGGTACCTACGAGCAGTACTTC. Drawing the rest from reference TRBV7-9 and TRBJ2-7, the complete variable domain is DTGVSQNPRHKITKRGQNVTFRCDPISEHNRLYWYRQTLGQGPEFLTYFQNEAQLEKSRLLSDRFSAERPKGSFSTLEIQRTEQGDSAMYLCASSSVRQGTYEQYFGPGTRLTVT.

There are many counts of this clonotype. The chain combines TRBV9 with TRBJ2-3; 9 nucleotides align to TRBD2. Germline V lookup: CDR1 SGDLS, CDR2 YYNGEE. V trimming: 3 bases; J trimming: 2 bases; junction bases outside the gene matches: 13. The CDR3 totals 18 residues. CDR3 DNA: TGTGCCAGCAGCGAAGCCCCCCCTTTAGCGGGGGACACAGATACGCAGTATTTT. This gives the protein CASSEAPPLAGDTDTQYF.

This clonotype was recorded at least ten times. The chain links TRBV28 to TRBJ1-5; the D gene is possibly TRBD1 (6 bases). V lost 3 bases, J lost 7 bases, and 13 bases lay in between. The CDR3 has 14 amino acids. Germline V gives CDR1 MDHEN, CDR2 SYDVKM. The CDR3 reads CASSLLRGLQPQHF. CDR3 DNA: TGTGCCAGCAGTTTGCTCAGGGGTTTGCAGCCCCAGCATTTT.

This clonotype is a singleton in its sample. The CDR3 does not end in the conserved phenylalanine or tryptophan, so this is likely a read error. The chain carries TRBV9 and TRBJ2-7; D ambiguous. This CDR3 is built from 12 residues. V lost 3 bases and J lost 6, with 10 bases in between. Germline V gene data show CDR1 as SGDLS and CDR2 as YYNGEE. CDR3 sequence reads: CASSAAAPEQYS. CDR3 nucleotide sequence: TGTGCCAGCAGCGCGGCCGCTCCCGAGCAGTACTCC.

This clonotype was seen only a few times. This sequence joins TRBV10-2 and TRBJ1-1; possible D gene TRBD1, 5 bases. Germline values: CDR1 WSHSY, CDR2 SAAADI. This CDR3 contains 12 residues. Trimming left V 2 bases short and J 5 bases short, with 6 bases between. In DNA form, the CDR3 reads TGCGCCAGCAGTGAGGGACAAACTGAAGCTTTCTTT. Amino acids: CASSEGQTEAFF.

This clonotype was detected ten times or more. The chain couples TRBV29-1 to TRBJ2-5; weak D call: TRBD1 (6 bases). The germline V gene has CDR1 SQVTM and CDR2 ANQGSEA. V was cut by 4 bases and J by 5 bases, with 20 bases left in between. The CDR3 contains 15 residues. CDR3 sequence reads: CSVGGGGAIWETQYF. CDR3 DNA sequence: TGCAGCGTTGGAGGGGGTGGGGCCATCTGGGAGACCCAGTACTTC.

This clonotype was counted between two and nine times. The chain uses TRBV12-3 or TRBV12-4 and TRBJ2-1, with 11 bases matching TRBD2. The CDR3 sequence is 16 residues long. J lost 2 bases, V lost 7 bases, and 7 bases had no gene match. In DNA form, the CDR3 reads TGTGCCAGCATGGAGGCTAGCGGGAGGCCCTACAATGAGCAGTTCTTC. Protein: CASMEASGRPYNEQFF.

The table lists this clonotype with many counts. The J gene is TRBJ2-3, the V gene TRBV15; the D is unclear. The germline V gene encodes CDR1 LNHNV and CDR2 YYDKDF (reference sequence). CDR3 length: 15 amino acids. V was trimmed by 1 base and J by 2 bases, leaving 10 bases between them. This chain's CDR3 is CATSRAGSSTDTQYF. CDR3 nucleotides: TGTGCCACCAGCAGAGCCGGGTCTTCCACAGATACGCAGTATTTT. Full variable domain (outside the CDR3, taken from reference TRBV15 and TRBJ2-3): DAMVIQNPRYQVTQFGKPVTLSCSQTLNHNVMYWYQQKSSQAPKLLFHYYDKDFNNEADTPDNFQSRRPNTSFCFLDIRSPGLGDTAMYLCATSRAGSSTDTQYFGPGTRLTVL.

The chain uses TRBV7-9 and TRBJ2-7; TRBD1 matches at 8 bases. The V gene's germline CDR1 is SEHNR and CDR2 FQNEAQ (reference sequence). The CDR3 runs 16 residues. The V gene end was trimmed by 5 bases and the J gene end by 6 bases; junction bases not matched to a gene: 15. The CDR3 spells CASSPEGGRGRPEQYF. Written as DNA, the CDR3 is TGTGCCAGCAGCCCCGAGGGTGGCAGGGGGCGTCCCGAGCAGTACTTC.

This clonotype was seen a handful of times. The genes are TRBV6-2 or TRBV6-3 and TRBJ2-7, with TRBD1 matching over 11 bases. V shed 5 bases and J 3 bases; nucleotides not matched to a gene: 6. Germline values: CDR1 MNHEY, CDR2 SVGEGT. CDR3 length equals 15 residues. DNA for the CDR3: TGTGCCAGCAGTGCGCCGGGACAGGGGGACTACGAGCAGTACTTC. It specifies CASSAPGQGDYEQYF.

This clonotype was detected ten times or more. The chain joins TRBV27 to TRBJ1-4; D gene uncertain. This CDR3 spans 13 amino acids. Trimming cost V 6 bases and J 8 bases, with 13 bases left between them. Germline assignment: CDR1 MNHEY and CDR2 SMNVEV (reference sequence). The CDR3 is CASRARMAEKLFF. CDR3 coding DNA: TGTGCCAGCAGGGCCAGGATGGCGGAAAAACTGTTTTTT. Full variable domain (rest looked up from reference TRBV27 and TRBJ1-4): EAQVTQNPRYLITVTGKKLTVTCSQNMNHEYMSWYRQDPGLGLRQIYYSMNVEVTDKGDVPEGYKVSRKEKRNFPLILESPSPNQTSLYFCASRARMAEKLFFGSGTQLSVL.

This clonotype has ten or more counts. V usage is TRBV3-1 and J usage is TRBJ2-7, with 7 bases identical to TRBD1. After removal of 4 bases from V and 0 bases from J, the junction contained 3 bases not matched to a gene. CDR1 and CDR2 (germline): LGHDT, YNNKEL (reference sequence). CDR3 size: 14 residues. The CDR3 is CASSLWDSSYEQYF. CDR3 DNA sequence: TGTGCCAGCAGCCTTTGGGACAGCTCCTACGAGCAGTACTTC.

This clonotype has only a few counts. The rearrangement links TRBV28 to TRBJ2-7; D tentatively reads TRBD1 or TRBD2 (5 bases each). There are 13 residues in the CDR3. V was pared by 4 bases and J by 4 bases, with 11 bases between. CDR1 is MDHEN, CDR2 SYDVKM, per germline. CDR3 residues: CASSSVGDYEQYF. The DNA for the CDR3 is TGTGCCAGCAGTTCGGTGGGGGATTACGAGCAGTACTTC. The variable domain in full, with the rest retrieved from reference TRBV28 and TRBJ2-7, is DVKVTQSSRYLVKRTGEKVFLECVQDMDHENMFWYRQDPGLGLRLIYFSYDVKMKEKGDIPEGYSVSREKKERFSLILESASTNQTSMYLCASSSVGDYEQYFGPGTRLTVT.

This clonotype was counted many times. The CDR3 nucleotides read TGTGCCAGCAGCCTAGCCGCCCCCTATGGCTACACCTTC. Protein sequence: CASSLAAPYGYTF. This chain uses TRBV6-2 or TRBV6-3 with TRBJ1-2, with no clear D. Deletions cut 6 bases from V and 4 bases from J, with 12 bases between. Germline values: CDR1 MNHEY, CDR2 SVGEGT. This CDR3 is built from 13 residues.